This T cell receptor beta chain was found in a study of T cells after somatic rescue of genetic block. Sequencing used immunoSEQ multiplex PCR; TCRdb keeps in-frame clones, though not all of them. This sample has 110,000 or so clones, with 75% to 95% found just once. The sample consisted of peripheral blood mononuclear cells (PBMCs). The receptor comes from a woman aged 18-35 years.

The CDR3, as DNA: TGCGCCAGCAGCCAAGGGAGCGGTTCTGGAAACACCATATATTTT. This gives the protein CASSQGSGSGNTIYF. This sequence joins TRBV4-3 and TRBJ1-3; D is unresolved. Germline V gives CDR1 LGHNA, CDR2 YSLEER. The CDR3 consists of 15 residues. The ends were cut back, 1 base at V and 1 base at J, with 8 bases in the middle.